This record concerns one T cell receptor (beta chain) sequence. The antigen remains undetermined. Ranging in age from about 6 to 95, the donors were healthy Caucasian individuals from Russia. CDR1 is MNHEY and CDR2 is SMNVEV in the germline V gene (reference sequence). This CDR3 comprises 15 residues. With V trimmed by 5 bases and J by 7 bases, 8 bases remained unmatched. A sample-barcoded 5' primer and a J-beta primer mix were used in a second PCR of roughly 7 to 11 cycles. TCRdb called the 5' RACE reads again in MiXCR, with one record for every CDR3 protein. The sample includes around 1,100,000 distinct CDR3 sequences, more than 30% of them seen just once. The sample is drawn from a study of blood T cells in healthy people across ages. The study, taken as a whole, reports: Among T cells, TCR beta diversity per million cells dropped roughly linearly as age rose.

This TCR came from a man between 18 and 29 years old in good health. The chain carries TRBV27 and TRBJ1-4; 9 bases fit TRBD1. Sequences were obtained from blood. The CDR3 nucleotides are TGTGCCAGCAGTCCAGTGGACAGGGGTGGTGAAAAACTGTTTTTT. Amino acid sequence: CASSPVDRGGEKLFF. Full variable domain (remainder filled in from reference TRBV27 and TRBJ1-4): EAQVTQNPRYLITVTGKKLTVTCSQNMNHEYMSWYRQDPGLGLRQIYYSMNVEVTDKGDVPEGYKVSRKEKRNFPLILESPSPNQTSLYFCASSPVDRGGEKLFFGSGTQLSVL.